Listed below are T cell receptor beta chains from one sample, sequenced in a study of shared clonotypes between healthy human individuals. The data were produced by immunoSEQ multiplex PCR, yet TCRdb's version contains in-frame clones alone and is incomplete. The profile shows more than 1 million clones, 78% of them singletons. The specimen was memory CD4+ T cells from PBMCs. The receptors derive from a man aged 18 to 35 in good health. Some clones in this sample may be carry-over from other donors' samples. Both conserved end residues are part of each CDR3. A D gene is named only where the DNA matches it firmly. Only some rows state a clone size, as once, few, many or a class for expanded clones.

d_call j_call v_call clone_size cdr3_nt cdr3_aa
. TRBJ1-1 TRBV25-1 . TGTGCCAGCAGTGAATCGTCGGGGATGGTCACTGAAGCTTTCTTT CASSESSGMVTEAFF
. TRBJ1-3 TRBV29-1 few TGCAGCGTTGAGGTTGGAAACACCATATATTTT CSVEVGNTIYF
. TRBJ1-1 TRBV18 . TGTGCCAGCTCACCGGGGGCGCCTGCTATGAACACTGAAGCTTTCTTT CASSPGAPAMNTEAFF
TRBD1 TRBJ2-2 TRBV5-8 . TGTGCCAGCAGCATCGGGACAGGGATAGGCACCGGGGAGCTGTTTTTT CASSIGTGIGTGELFF
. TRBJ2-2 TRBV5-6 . TGTGCCAGCAGCTTGAAATTACGGGACACCTACACCGGGGAGCTGTTTTTT CASSLKLRDTYTGELFF
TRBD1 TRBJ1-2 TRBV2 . TGTGCCAGCAGTGAAGCCCCGGGACAGGCGGGCTATGGCTACACCTTC CASSEAPGQAGYGYTF
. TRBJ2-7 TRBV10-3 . TGTGCCACCCGGACAGAAATCTACGAGCAGTACTTC CATRTEIYEQYF
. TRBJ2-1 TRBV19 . TGTGCCAGTACCTACGGGCCCGCTCCCTACAATGAGCAGTTCTTC CASTYGPAPYNEQFF
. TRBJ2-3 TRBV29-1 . TGCAGCGTTGGAGGGGGGGTACGCACAGATACGCAGTATTTT CSVGGGVRTDTQYF
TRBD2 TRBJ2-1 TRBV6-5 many TGTGCCAGCAGTCATGGACTAGCTGGTTCCAATGAGCAGTTCTTC CASSHGLAGSNEQFF
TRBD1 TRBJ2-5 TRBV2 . TGTGCCAGCAGGGGAGCCTTACAGGGGTTAGTGGAGACCCAGTACTTC CASRGALQGLVETQYF
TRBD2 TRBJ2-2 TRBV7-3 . TGTGCCAGCAGCCTAGGACTAGCGGGAGGAACCGGGAAGCTGTTTTTT CASSLGLAGGTGKLFF
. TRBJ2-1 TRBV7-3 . TGTGCCAGCAGCTTGTGGCGGGGTGATAACAATGAGCAGTTCTTC CASSLWRGDNNEQFF
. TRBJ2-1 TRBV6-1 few TGTGCCAGCAACAACGGGGGAGAGGAGTTCTTC CASNNGGEEFF
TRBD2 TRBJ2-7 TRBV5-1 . TGCGCCAGCAGCCAACAAACAGCGGGAGTGATCTACGAGCAGTACTTC CASSQQTAGVIYEQYF
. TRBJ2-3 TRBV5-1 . TGCGCCAGCAGCTTAAATCAGGTTAGCACAGATACGCAGTATTTT CASSLNQVSTDTQYF
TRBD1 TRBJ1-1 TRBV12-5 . TGTGCTAGTGGCTCGGGGGGACAGGGGGCGATGAACACTGAAGCTTTCTTT CASGSGGQGAMNTEAFF